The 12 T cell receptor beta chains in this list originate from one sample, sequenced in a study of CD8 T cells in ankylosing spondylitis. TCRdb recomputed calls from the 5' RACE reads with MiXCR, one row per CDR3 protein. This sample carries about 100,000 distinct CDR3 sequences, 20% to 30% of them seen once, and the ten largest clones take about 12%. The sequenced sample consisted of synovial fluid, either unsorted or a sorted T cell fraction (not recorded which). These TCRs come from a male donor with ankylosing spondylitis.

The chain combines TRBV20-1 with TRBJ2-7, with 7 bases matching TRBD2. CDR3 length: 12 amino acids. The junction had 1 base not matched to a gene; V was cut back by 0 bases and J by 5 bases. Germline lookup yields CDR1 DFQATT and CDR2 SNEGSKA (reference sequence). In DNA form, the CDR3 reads TGCAGTGCTAGAGAGGGAGGGGACGAGCAGTACGTC. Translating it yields CSAREGGDEQYV.

CDR3 amino acids: CSAEFVRTRNEQFF. The CDR3 DNA reads as TGCAGCGCGGAATTTGTCAGGACTAGGAATGAGCAGTTCTTC. The rearrangement joins TRBV29-1 to TRBJ2-1; 7 bases are a match to TRBD2. The germline V gene has CDR1 SQVTM and CDR2 ANQGSEA. Germline trimming cut 7 bases from V and 7 bases from J; bases unmatched to any gene: 13. This CDR3 is 14 amino acids long.

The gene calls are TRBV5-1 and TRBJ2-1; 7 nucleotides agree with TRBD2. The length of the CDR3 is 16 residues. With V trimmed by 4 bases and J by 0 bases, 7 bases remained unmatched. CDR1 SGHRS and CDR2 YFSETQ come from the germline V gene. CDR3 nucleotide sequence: TGCGCCAGCAGCCTAGATCTAGCGGCCTCCTACAATGAGCAGTTCTTC. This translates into CASSLDLAASYNEQFF.

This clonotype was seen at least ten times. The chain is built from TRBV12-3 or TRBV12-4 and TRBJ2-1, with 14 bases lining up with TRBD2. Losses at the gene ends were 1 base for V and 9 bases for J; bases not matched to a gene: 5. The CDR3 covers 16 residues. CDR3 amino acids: CASSLGGTSGRVEQFF. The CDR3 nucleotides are TGTGCCAGCAGTTTAGGGGGGACTAGCGGGAGAGTTGAGCAGTTCTTC.

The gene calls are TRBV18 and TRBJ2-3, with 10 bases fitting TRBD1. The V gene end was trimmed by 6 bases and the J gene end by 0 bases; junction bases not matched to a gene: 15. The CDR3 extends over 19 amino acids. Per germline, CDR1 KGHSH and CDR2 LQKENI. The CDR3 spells CASSASPPGTGVSTDTQYF. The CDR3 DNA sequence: TGTGCCAGCTCGGCCTCCCCCCCCGGGACAGGGGTTAGCACAGATACGCAGTATTTT.

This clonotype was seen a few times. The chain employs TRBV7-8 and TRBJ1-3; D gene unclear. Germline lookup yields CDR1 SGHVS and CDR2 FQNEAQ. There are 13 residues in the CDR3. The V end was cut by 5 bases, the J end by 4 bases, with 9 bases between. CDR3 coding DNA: TGTGCCAGCAGCGGATTTGGAGGAAACACCATATATTTT. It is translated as CASSGFGGNTIYF.

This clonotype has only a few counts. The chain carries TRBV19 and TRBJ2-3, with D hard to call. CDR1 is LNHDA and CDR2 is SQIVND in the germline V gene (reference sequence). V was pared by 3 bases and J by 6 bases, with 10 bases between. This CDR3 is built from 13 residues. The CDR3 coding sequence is TGTGCCAGTAGTATGGGTACAGATGATACGCAGTATTTT. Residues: CASSMGTDDTQYF.

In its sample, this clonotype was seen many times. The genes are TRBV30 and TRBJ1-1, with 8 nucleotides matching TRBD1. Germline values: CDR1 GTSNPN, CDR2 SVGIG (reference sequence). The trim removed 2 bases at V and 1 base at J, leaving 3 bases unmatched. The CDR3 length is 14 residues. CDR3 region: CAWSKDRANTEAFF. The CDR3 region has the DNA TGTGCCTGGAGTAAGGACAGGGCGAACACTGAAGCTTTCTTT.

The CDR3 protein is CASSPPQQGNGEKLFF. Written as DNA, the CDR3 is TGTGCCAGCTCACCACCCCAGCAGGGCAACGGTGAAAAACTGTTTTTT. J is TRBJ1-4 and V is TRBV18; the D gene is possibly TRBD1 (5 bases). The CDR3 totals 16 residues. V gave up 0 bases and J gave up 7 bases, with 15 bases separating them. Germline V gives CDR1 KGHSH, CDR2 LQKENI. Using reference TRBV18 and TRBJ1-4 for the parts outside the CDR3, the full variable domain is NAGVMQNPRHLVRRRGQEARLRCSPMKGHSHVYWYRQLPEEGLKFMVYLQKENIIDESGMPKERFSAEFPKEGPSILRIQQVVRGDSAAYFCASSPPQQGNGEKLFFGSGTQLSVL.

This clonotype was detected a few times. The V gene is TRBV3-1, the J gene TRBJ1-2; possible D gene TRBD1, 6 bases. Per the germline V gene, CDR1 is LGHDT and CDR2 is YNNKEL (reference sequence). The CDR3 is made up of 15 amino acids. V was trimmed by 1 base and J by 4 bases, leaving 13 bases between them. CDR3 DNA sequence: TGTGCCAGCAGCCAAGTTGGGGGCTGGAGCTATGGCTACACCTTC. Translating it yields CASSQVGGWSYGYTF.

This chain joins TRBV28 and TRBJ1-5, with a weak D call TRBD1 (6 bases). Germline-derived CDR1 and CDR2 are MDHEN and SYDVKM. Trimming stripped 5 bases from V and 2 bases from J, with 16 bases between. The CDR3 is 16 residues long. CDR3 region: CASSPRTQGGNQPQHF. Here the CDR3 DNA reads TGTGCCAGCAGTCCCAGAACACAGGGAGGCAATCAGCCCCAGCATTTT. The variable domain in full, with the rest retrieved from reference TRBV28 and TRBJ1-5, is DVKVTQSSRYLVKRTGEKVFLECVQDMDHENMFWYRQDPGLGLRLIYFSYDVKMKEKGDIPEGYSVSREKKERFSLILESASTNQTSMYLCASSPRTQGGNQPQHFGDGTRLSIL.

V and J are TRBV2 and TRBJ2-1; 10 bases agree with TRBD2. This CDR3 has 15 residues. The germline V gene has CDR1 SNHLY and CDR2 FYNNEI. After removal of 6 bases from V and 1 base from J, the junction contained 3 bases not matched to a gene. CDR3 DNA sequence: TGTGCCAGCAGGGAACTAGCGGGGTCCTACAATGAGCAGTTCTTC. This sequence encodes CASRELAGSYNEQFF.